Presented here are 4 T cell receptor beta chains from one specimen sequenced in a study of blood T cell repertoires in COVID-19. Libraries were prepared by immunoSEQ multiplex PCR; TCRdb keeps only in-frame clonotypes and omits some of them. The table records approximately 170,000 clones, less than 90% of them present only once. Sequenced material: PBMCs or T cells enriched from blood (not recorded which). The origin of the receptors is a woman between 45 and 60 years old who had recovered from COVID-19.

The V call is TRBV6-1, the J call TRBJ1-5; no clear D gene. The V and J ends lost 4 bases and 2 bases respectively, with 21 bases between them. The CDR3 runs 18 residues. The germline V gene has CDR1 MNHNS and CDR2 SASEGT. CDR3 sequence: CASSGRTIRGAGNQPQHF. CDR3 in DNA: TGTGCCAGCAGTGGACGTACCATCCGAGGAGCTGGCAATCAGCCCCAGCATTTT.

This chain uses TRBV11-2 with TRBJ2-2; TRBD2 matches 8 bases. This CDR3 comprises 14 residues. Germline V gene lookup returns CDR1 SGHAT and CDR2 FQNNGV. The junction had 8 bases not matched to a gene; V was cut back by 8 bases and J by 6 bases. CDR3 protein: CASDKRESAGELFF. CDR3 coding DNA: TGTGCCAGCGATAAGCGGGAGAGCGCCGGGGAGCTGTTTTTT.

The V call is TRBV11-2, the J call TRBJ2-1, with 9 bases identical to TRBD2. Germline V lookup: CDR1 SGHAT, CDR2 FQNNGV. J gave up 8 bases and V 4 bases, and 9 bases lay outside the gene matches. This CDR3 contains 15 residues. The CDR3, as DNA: TGTGCCAGCAGCTGGGGACTAGCCGCGGTCGATGAGCAGTTCTTC. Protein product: CASSWGLAAVDEQFF. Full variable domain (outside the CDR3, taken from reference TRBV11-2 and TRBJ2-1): EAGVAQSPRYKIIEKRQSVAFWCNPISGHATLYWYQQILGQGPKLLIQFQNNGVVDDSQLPKDRFSAERLKGVDSTLKIQPAKLEDSAVYLCASSWGLAAVDEQFFGPGTRLTVL.

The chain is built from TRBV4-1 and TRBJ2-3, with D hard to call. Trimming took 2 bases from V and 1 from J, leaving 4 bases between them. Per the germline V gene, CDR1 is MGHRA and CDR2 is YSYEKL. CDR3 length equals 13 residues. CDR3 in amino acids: CASSQIGTDTQYF. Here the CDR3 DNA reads TGCGCCAGCAGCCAAATCGGCACAGATACGCAGTATTTT.